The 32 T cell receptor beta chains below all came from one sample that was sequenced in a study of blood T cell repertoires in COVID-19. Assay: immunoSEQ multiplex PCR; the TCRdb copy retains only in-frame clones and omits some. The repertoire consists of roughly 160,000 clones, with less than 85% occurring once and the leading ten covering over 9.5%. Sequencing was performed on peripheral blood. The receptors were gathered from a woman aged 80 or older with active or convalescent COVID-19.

The chain's CDR3 is CASSLTGTYHSGANVLTF. CDR3 nucleotide sequence: TGTGCCAGCAGTCTAACCGGGACTTACCACTCTGGGGCCAACGTCCTGACTTTC. This chain joins TRBV27 and TRBJ2-6; D perhaps matches TRBD2 (6 bases). Trimming stripped 5 bases from V and 0 bases from J, with 17 bases between. The CDR3 totals 18 residues. Germline CDR1 is MNHEY and CDR2 is SMNVEV (reference sequence).

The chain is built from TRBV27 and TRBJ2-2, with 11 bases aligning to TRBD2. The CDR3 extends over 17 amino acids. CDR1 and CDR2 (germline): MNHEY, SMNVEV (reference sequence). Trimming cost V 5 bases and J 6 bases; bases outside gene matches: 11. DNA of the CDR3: TGTGCCAGCAGTCCATACCCGACTAGCGGGACACCCGGGGAGCTGTTTTTT. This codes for CASSPYPTSGTPGELFF.

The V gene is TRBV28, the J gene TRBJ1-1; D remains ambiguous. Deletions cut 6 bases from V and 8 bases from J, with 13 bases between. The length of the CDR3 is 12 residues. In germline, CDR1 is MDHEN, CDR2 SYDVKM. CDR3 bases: TGTGCCAGCAGGAGGGAACGGTTAGAAGCTTTCTTT. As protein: CASRRERLEAFF.

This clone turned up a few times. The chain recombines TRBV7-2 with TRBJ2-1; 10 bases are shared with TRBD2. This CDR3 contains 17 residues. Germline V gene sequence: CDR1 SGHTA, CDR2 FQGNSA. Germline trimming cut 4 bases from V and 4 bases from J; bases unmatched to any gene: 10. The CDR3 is CASSSQTSGYVYNEQFF. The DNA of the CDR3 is TGTGCCAGCAGCTCCCAGACTAGCGGGTATGTTTACAATGAGCAGTTCTTC.

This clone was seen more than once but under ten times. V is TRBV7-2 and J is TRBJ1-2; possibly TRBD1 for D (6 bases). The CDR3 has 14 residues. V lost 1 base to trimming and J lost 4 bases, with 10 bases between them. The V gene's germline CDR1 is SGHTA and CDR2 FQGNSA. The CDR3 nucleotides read TGTGCCAGCAGCTTAGTACAGGGCACCTATGGCTACACCTTC. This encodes CASSLVQGTYGYTF.

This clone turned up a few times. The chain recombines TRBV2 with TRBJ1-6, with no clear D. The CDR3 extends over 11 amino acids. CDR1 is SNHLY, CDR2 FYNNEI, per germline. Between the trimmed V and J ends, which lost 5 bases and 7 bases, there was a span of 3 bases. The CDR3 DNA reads TGTGCCAGCAGTACAAATTCACCCCTCCACTTT. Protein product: CASSTNSPLHF.

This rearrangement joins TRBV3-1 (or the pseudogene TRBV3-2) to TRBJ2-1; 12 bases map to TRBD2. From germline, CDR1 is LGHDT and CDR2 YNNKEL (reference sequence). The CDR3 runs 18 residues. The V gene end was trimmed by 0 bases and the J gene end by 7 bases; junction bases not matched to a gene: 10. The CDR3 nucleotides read TGTGCCAGCAGCCAAGATTGGTCTAGCGGGAGGGCGGGGAATGAGCAGTTCTTC. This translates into CASSQDWSSGRAGNEQFF.

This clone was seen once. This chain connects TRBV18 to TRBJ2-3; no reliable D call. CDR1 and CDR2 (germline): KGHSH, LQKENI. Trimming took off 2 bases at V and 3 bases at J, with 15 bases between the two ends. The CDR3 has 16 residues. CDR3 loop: CASSPNVPRRTDTQYF. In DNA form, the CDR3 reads TGTGCCAGCTCACCAAACGTTCCCAGGCGAACAGATACGCAGTATTTT.

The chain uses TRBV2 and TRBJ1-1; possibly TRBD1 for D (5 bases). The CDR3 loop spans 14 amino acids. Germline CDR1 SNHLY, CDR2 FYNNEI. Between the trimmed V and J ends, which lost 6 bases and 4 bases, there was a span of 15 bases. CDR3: CASRTESGGTEAFF. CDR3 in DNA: TGTGCCAGCAGGACCGAATCGGGGGGCACTGAAGCTTTCTTT.

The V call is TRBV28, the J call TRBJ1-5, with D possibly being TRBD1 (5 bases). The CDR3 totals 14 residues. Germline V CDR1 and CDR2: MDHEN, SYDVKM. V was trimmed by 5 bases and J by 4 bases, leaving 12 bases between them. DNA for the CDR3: TGTGCCAGCAGTGAGGGACGGGGGAATCAGCCCCAGCATTTT. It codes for CASSEGRGNQPQHF.

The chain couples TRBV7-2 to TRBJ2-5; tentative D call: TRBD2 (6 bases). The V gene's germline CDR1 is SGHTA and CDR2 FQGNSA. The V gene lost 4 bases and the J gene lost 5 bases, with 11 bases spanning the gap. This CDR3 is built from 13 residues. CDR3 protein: CASSYVLAETQYF. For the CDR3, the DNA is TGTGCCAGCAGCTACGTACTAGCCGAGACCCAGTACTTC. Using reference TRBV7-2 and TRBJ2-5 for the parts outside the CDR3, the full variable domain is GAGVSQSPSNKVTEKGKDVELRCDPISGHTALYWYRQSLGQGLEFLIYFQGNSAPDKSGLPSDRFSAERTGGSVSTLTIQRTQQEDSAVYLCASSYVLAETQYFGPGTRLLVL.

CDR3 nucleotides: TGCGCCAGCAGCCAAGAATCGGGTTCCTATAATTCACCCCTCCACTTT. Its translation is CASSQESGSYNSPLHF. The V and J genes are TRBV4-1 and TRBJ1-6, with D unresolved. In germline, CDR1 is MGHRA, CDR2 YSYEKL. V lost 0 bases to trimming and J lost 1 base, with 7 bases between them. The CDR3 extends over 16 amino acids.

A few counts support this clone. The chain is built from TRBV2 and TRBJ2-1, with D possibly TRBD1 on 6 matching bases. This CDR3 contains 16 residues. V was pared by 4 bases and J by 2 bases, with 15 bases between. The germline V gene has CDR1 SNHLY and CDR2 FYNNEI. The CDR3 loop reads CASSASQGRAYNEQFF. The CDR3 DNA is TGTGCCAGCAGTGCCTCTCAGGGGCGAGCCTACAATGAGCAGTTCTTC.

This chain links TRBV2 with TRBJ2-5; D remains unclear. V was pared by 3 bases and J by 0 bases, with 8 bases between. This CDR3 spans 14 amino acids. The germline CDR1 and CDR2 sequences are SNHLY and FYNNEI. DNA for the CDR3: TGTGCCAGCAGTGACCAACAGTACCAAGAGACCCAGTACTTC. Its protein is CASSDQQYQETQYF.

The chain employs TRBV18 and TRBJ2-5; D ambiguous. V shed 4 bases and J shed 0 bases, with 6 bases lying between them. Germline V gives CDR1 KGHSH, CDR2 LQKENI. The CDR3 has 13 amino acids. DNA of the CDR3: TGTGCCAGCTCACGACTCGACCAAGAGACCCAGTACTTC. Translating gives CASSRLDQETQYF.

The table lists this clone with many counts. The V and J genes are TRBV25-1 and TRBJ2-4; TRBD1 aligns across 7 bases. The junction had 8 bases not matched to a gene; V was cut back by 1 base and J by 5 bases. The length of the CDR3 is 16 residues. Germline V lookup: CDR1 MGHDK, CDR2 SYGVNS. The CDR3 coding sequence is TGTGCCAGCAGTGAATTGCTAGGGGGCGCCGAAAACATTCAGTACTTC. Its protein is CASSELLGGAENIQYF.

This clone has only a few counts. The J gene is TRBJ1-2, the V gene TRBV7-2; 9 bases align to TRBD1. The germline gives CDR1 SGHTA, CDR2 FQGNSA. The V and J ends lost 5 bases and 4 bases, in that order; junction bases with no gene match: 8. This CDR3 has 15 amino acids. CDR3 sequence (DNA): TGTGCCAGCAGCCCCGACTTGGACAGGGGCTATGGCTACACCTTC. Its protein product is CASSPDLDRGYGYTF.

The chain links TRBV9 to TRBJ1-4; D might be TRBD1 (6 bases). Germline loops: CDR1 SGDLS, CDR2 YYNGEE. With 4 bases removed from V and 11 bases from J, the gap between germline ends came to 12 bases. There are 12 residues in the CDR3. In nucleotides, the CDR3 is TGTGCCAGCAGCCCACAGGGCGAGAAACTGTTTTTT. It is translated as CASSPQGEKLFF.

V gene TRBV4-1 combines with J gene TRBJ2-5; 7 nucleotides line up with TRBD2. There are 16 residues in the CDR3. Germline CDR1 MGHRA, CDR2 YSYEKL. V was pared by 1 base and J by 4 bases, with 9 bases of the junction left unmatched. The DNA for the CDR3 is TGCGCCAGCAGCCAAGGCGGGGGTTCCGGGGCAGAGACCCAGTACTTC. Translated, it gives CASSQGGGSGAETQYF.

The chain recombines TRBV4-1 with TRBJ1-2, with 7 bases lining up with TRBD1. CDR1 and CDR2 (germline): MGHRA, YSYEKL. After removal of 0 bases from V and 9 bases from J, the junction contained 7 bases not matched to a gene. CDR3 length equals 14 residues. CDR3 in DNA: TGCGCCAGCAGCCAAGATCGCCAGGGGGGAAGCTACACCTTC. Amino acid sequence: CASSQDRQGGSYTF.

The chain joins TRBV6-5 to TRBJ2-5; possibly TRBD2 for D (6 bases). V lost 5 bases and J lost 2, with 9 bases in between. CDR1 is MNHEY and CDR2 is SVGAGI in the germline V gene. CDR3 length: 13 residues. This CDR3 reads CASSTGTQETQYF. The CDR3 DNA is TGTGCCAGCAGTACCGGGACTCAAGAGACCCAGTACTTC.

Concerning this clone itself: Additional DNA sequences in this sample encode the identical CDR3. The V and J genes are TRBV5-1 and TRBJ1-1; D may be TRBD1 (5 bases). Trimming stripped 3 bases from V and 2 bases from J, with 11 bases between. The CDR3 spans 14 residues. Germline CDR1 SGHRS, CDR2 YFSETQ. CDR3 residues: CASSSSGGNTEAFF. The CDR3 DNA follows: TGCGCCAGCAGCTCCTCCGGGGGAAACACTGAAGCTTTCTTT. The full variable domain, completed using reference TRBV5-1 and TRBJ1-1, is KAGVTQTPRYLIKTRGQQVTLSCSPISGHRSVSWYQQTPGQGLQFLFEYFSETQRNKGNFPGRFSGRQFSNSRSEMNVSTLELGDSALYLCASSSSGGNTEAFFGQGTRLTVV.

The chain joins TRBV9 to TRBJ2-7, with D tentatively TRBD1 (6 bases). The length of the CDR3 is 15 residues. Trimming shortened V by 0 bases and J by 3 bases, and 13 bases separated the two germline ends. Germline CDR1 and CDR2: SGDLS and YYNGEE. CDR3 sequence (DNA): TGTGCCAGCAGCGTAGGGGCAGGGGCACACTACGAGCAGTACTTC. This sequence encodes CASSVGAGAHYEQYF. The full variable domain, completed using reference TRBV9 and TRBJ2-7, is DSGVTQTPKHLITATGQRVTLRCSPRSGDLSVYWYQQSLDQGLQFLIQYYNGEERAKGNILERFSAQQFPDLHSELNLSSLELGDSALYFCASSVGAGAHYEQYFGPGTRLTVT.

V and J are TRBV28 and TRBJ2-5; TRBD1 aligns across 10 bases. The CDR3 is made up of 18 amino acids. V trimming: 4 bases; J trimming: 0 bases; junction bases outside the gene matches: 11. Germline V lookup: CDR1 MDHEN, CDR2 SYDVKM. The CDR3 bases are TGTGCCAGCAGTTCGTATTGGACAGGGGGAAAGTACCAAGAGACCCAGTACTTC. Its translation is CASSSYWTGGKYQETQYF.

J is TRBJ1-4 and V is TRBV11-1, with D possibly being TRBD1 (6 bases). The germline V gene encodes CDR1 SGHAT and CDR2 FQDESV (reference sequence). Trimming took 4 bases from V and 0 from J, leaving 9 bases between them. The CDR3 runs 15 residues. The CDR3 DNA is TGTGCCAGCAGCTCCCGGACAGCAACTAATGAAAAACTGTTTTTT. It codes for CASSSRTATNEKLFF.

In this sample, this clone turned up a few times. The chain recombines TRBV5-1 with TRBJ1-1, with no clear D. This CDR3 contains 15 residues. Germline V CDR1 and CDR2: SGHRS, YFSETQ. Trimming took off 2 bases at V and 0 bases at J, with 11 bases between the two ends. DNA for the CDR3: TGCGCCAGCAGCTTAAGTCAGGTCATGAACACTGAAGCTTTCTTT. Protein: CASSLSQVMNTEAFF.

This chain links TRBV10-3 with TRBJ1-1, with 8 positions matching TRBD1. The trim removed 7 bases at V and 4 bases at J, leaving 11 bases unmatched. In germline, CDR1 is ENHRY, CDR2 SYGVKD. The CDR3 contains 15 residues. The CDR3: CAIKYLADRATEAFF. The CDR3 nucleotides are TGTGCCATCAAATACCTCGCGGACAGGGCCACTGAAGCTTTCTTT.

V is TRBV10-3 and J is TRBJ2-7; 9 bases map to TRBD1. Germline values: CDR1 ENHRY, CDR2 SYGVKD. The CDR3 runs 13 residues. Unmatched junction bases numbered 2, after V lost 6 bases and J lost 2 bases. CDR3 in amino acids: CAIRGQGTYEQYF. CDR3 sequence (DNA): TGTGCCATCAGGGGACAGGGAACCTACGAGCAGTACTTC.

The CDR3 DNA reads as TGTGCCAGTTACCGGGACAGGGGTTCTTATGGCTACACCTTC. This encodes CASYRDRGSYGYTF. The V call is TRBV2, the J call TRBJ1-2, with 10 bases that match TRBD1. The CDR3 extends over 14 amino acids. V shed 9 bases and J 5 bases; nucleotides not matched to a gene: 9. Germline CDR1 SNHLY, CDR2 FYNNEI.

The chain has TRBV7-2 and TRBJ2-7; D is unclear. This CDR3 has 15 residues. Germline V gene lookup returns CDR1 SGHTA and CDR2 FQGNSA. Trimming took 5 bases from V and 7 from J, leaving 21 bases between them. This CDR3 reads CASSPFSGRLGEQYF. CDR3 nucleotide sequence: TGTGCCAGCAGCCCGTTTTCCGGCAGGTTAGGAGAGCAGTACTTC.

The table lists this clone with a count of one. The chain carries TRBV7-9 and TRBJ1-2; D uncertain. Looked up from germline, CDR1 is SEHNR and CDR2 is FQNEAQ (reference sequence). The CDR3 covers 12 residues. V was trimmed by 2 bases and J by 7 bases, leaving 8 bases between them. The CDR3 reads CASSLPGGGYTF. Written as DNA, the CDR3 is TGTGCCAGCAGCTTACCCGGTGGTGGCTACACCTTC.

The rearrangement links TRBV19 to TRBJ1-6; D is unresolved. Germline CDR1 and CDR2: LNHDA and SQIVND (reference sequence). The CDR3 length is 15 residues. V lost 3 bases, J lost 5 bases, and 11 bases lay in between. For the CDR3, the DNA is TGTGCCAGTAGTATTTCGGCAGGCGATAATTCACCCCTCCACTTT. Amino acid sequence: CASSISAGDNSPLHF.